This T cell receptor (beta chain) was captured in a study of cytomegalovirus exposure and HLA in healthy donors. Study background: The approximately 120 validation repertoires matched the roughly 650 first-cohort repertoires in platform, a later analysis reported. Findings and limits, study-wide: According to the study, 160 or so TCR beta chains were cytomegalovirus-associated.

Donors came from a validation cohort of 90 to 150 subjects, distinct from the first 666-subject cohort. For this clone: Its antigen is undetermined.

Generated by immunoSEQ multiplex PCR, the TCRdb table keeps only in-frame clones and is missing some. The table lists some 200,000 clones, around nine tenths of them singletons. The sequencing input was PBMCs. The receptor's source is a man aged 25-45 years in good health and CMV-seropositive.

CDR3 nucleotides: TGTGCCAGCAGTCTTCAGGGGACCGCAAGCACTGAAGCTTTCTTT. Protein: CASSLQGTASTEAFF. J is TRBJ1-1 and V is TRBV6-1, with D perhaps TRBD1 (6 bases). Germline V gives CDR1 MNHNS, CDR2 SASEGT. With 5 bases removed from V and 4 bases from J, the gap between germline ends came to 17 bases. The CDR3 loop spans 15 amino acids.